This T cell receptor beta chain comes out of a study of T-cell reconstitution after alpha-beta-depleted transplantation in children. For TCRbeta, the library was prepared with unique molecular identifiers. MiXCR, applied by TCRdb to the PCR reads, yields one record per CDR3 protein. The sample includes about 590,000 distinct CDR3 sequences, 13% of them seen just once. This clonotype has ten or more counts. The CDR3 has 13 amino acids. Germline-derived CDR1 and CDR2 are SGHNT and YENEEA. The ends lost 5 bases at V and 8 bases at J; junction bases unmatched: 6. The input for sequencing was PBMCs, mostly from graft donor cells, taken 360 days after TCRalphabeta/CD19-depleted stem cell transplant. The chain employs TRBV11-3 and TRBJ2-1; TRBD2 agrees at 7 bases. This receptor was identified in a male patient between 5 and 17 years old who had a stem cell transplant for acute myeloid leukemia, so the T cells may come from the graft donor. The CDR3: CASSRDYVDEQFF. In nucleotides, the CDR3 is TGTGCCAGCAGCCGGGACTATGTTGATGAGCAGTTCTTC.